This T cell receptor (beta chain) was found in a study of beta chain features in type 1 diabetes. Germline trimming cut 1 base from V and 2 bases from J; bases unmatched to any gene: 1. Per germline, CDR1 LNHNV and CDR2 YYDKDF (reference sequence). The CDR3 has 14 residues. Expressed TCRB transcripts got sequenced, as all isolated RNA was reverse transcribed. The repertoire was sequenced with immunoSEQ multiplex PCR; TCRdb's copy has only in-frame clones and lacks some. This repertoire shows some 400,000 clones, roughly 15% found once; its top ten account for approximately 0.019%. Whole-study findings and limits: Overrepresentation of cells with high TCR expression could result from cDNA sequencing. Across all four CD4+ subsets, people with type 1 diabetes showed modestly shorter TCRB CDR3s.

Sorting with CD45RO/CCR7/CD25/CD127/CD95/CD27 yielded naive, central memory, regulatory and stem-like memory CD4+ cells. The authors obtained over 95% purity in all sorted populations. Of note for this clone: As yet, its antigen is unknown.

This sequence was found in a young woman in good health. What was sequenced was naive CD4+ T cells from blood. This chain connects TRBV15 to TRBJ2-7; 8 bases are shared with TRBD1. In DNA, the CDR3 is TGTGCCACCAGCAGAGGGGACAGGCCCTACGAGCAGTACTTC. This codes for CATSRGDRPYEQYF.